Below, 2 T cell receptor beta chains from the same sample are listed, as sequenced in a study of blood T cell repertoires in COVID-19. This table comes from immunoSEQ multiplex PCR, and its TCRdb copy is limited to in-frame clones, with some not included. The profile shows approximately 300,000 clones, about nine tenths of them singletons. Sequencing was done on a sample of peripheral blood. The receptors here all came from a man aged 18-30 years with active or convalescent COVID-19.

This chain uses TRBV7-9 with TRBJ1-2, with D perhaps matching TRBD1 (6 bases). Germline V gene data show CDR1 as SEHNR and CDR2 as FQNEAQ (reference sequence). V shed 5 bases and J shed 4 bases, with 23 bases lying between them. The CDR3 runs to 17 residues. CDR3 region: CASSTPPVQGQFYGYTF. As DNA, the CDR3 is TGTGCCAGCAGCACTCCCCCAGTACAGGGACAATTCTATGGCTACACCTTC.

This chain uses TRBV10-3 with TRBJ2-7; a possible D gene is TRBD2 (6 bases). This CDR3 contains 13 residues. With 0 bases removed from V and 6 bases from J, the gap between germline ends came to 9 bases. The germline V gene has CDR1 ENHRY and CDR2 SYGVKD. The CDR3 region is CAISESWDFEQYF. The DNA of the CDR3 is TGTGCCATCAGTGAGTCCTGGGACTTCGAGCAGTACTTC.